This T cell receptor beta chain derives from a study of T cells expressing NK-cell markers. As for the study in general: Among the eight sequenced donors, seven tested HCMV-seropositive and one tested seronegative. Points from the study as a whole: Each of over 5 donors carried dominant NKG2C+ clonotypes accounting for about 1.0-7.0% of CD8+ T cells.

About this clonotype: Its target is not known.

For TCR beta, cDNA was produced by 5'RACE template switching with UMIs. From the 5' RACE reads, TCRdb lists one entry per CDR3 protein and no DNA. In all, the sample yields 440,000 or so distinct CDR3 sequences. The CDR3 covers 16 residues. CDR1 SGHAT and CDR2 FQNNGV come from the germline V gene. The clonotype originates from a woman aged 18 to 75 in good health. Material: blood T cells: a sorted CD56 or NKG2C T cell subset, CD4+ or CD8+ T cells, or bulk PBMC T cells (not recorded which). The chain combines TRBV11-2 with TRBJ2-1. This CDR3 is CASSFLSGNSYNEQFF.